The TCR beta chain under discussion was sequenced for a study of OX40 agonist ivuxolimab in advanced cancers. With respect to the entire study: Ivuxolimab was a fully human IgG2 agonistic monoclonal antibody targeting the costimulatory receptor OX40 (CD134). Partial responses were achieved by three dose-escalation patients, of whom one had hepatocellular carcinoma and two had cutaneous melanoma. Intravenous ivuxolimab was administered to patients every 2 weeks at six dose levels: 0.01, 0.1, 0.3, 1.5, 3 and 10 mg/kg. Among the approximately 54 dose-escalation patients, 19 had hepatocellular carcinoma, roughly 15 melanoma, 9 renal cell carcinoma and 9 head and neck cancer. Peripheral TCRbeta sequencing aimed to test whether ivuxolimab altered TCR sequence diversity and caused clonal T-cell expansion. The monotherapy dose-escalation portion (N of about 57 patients) of the phase I ivuxolimab trial is reported in the paper. Prior anti-PD-1, anti-PD-L1 or anti-CTLA-4 therapy was permitted, and less than 45% of dose-escalation patients had received checkpoint inhibitors. A male proportion of 75% to 85% and a mean age of approximately 58 years, ranging from roughly 23 to 90, were recorded for the dose-escalation cohort.

Patients with a history of autoimmune disease or receiving systemic immunosuppression were excluded from the trial. In every dose cohort, peripheral blood was drawn for TCR sequencing at baseline, cycle 4 day 1, and cycle 7 day 1. The samples were drawn from a first-in-human, open-label, multicenter phase I dose-escalation trial of ivuxolimab. Adults with locally advanced or metastatic melanoma, renal cell, hepatocellular, or head and neck squamous cell carcinoma were enrolled in the trial. Before TCR sequencing, CD4+ T cells and CD8+ T cells were sorted from peripheral blood as separate populations. The research as a whole found: At doses of 0.1 to 3.0 mg/kg, clonal expansion of both CD4+ and CD8+ T cells in blood was seen between baseline and week 6. Which antigens the clonally expanded peripheral T cells were specific for was not determined. In the 0.1-3.0 mg/kg groups, partial responders were among the patients with the lowest normalized peripheral clonal expansion, particularly in CD8+ T cells. Low levels of normalized T-cell clonal expansion were also seen in some nonresponding patients. After ivuxolimab, more expanded clones were found on average in CD8+ T cells than in CD4+ T cells.

Between the V and J ends, shortened by 2 bases and 2 bases respectively, the junction contains 10 bases. The CDR3 runs 14 amino acids, cysteine and phenylalanine included. The CDR3 DNA has 42 bases and is translated from base 1. Reading the germline V gene gives CDR1 SGHAT and CDR2 FQNNGV. Genomic DNA was isolated from the sorted cells so that the TCRbeta CDR3 region could be sequenced. The immunoSEQ Assay was used for sequencing of TCRbeta CDR3 regions. In TCRdb, the immuneACCESS table is reduced to in-frame sequences with V and J assigned. These tables do not hold every clone; where another copy was compared, an unresolved V gene accounts for under half, and the others remain unexplained. The sample contains 75,000 to 80,000 clones, around nine tenths of them found a single time. The ten largest clonotypes hold 5.5% to 8% of the sample. Remarks on this clone: No antigen is known for it. No much larger clonotype is one base removed from it; base qualities were not supplied.

The rearrangement combines TRBV11-2 with TRBJ2-7; the D gene cannot be named for sure. The source of this sequence is an adult with an advanced solid tumor such as melanoma, head and neck, liver or kidney cancer. Here the sequenced sample was CD4+ or CD8+ T cells sorted from blood, taken in a trial of the OX40 agonist ivuxolimab. The CDR3: CASSLSRPPYEQYF. The bases are TGTGCCAGCAGCTTAAGTCGGCCACCCTACGAGCAGTACTTC.